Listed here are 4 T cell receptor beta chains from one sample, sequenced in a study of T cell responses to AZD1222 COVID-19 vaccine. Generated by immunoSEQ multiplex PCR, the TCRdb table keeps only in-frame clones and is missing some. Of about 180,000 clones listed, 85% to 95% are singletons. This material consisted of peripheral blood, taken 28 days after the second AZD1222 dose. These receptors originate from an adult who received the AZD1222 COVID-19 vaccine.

The CDR3 coding sequence is TGTGCCAGCAGTCCCACCCCCCAACCTCAGTACGAGCAGTACTTC. It is translated as CASSPTPQPQYEQYF. The rearrangement links TRBV6-5 to TRBJ2-7, with D unclear. Trimming shortened V by 5 bases and J by 4 bases, and 18 bases separated the two germline ends. The germline gives CDR1 MNHEY, CDR2 SVGAGI. CDR3 size: 15 residues.

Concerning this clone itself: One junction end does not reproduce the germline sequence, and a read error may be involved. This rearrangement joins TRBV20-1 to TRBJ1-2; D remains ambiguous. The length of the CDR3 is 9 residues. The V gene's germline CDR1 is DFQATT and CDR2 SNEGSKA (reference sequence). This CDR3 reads CSARGIRIF. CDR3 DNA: TGCAGTGCTAGAGGCATACGGATCTTC.

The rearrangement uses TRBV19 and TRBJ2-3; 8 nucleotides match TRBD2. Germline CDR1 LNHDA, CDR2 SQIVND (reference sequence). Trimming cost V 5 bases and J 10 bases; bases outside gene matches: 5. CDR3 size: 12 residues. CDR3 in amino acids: CASSDPGLAQYF. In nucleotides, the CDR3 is TGTGCCAGTAGTGATCCGGGACTAGCGCAGTATTTT.

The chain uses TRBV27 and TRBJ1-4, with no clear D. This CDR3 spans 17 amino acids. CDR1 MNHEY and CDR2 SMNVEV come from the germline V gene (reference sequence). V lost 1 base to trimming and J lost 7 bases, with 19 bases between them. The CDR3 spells CASSLLAPRELGEKLFF. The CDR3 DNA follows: TGTGCCAGCAGTTTATTGGCCCCGAGGGAATTGGGTGAAAAACTGTTTTTT.